This record concerns one T cell receptor beta chain sequence. Survey-level immunoSEQ sequencing profiled the TCR beta repertoire. The protocol was immunoSEQ multiplex PCR, while the TCRdb copy is restricted to in-frame clones and leaves out a portion. Found here are some 68,000 clones, roughly 95% of them singletons; the top ten hold around 4.6%. The CDR3 contains 15 residues. Germline V gives CDR1 SGDLS, CDR2 YYNGEE. The germline V and J ends were trimmed by 3 bases and 4 bases, with 11 bases remaining between them. J is TRBJ2-6 and V is TRBV9, with TRBD2 as a possible D gene (5 bases). The sequenced material came from PBMCs. The receptor was derived from a man between 40 and 49 years old with rheumatoid arthritis. As DNA, the CDR3 is TGTGCCAGCAGCGGCGGACTGAGAGGGGCCAACGTCCTGACTTTC. Its translation is CASSGGLRGANVLTF.